Described below is a single TCR beta chain sequence and its context. Its cognate antigen is unknown. The authors produced TCR alpha and TCR beta cDNA libraries with sample barcodes and UMIs by 5'RACE using constant-segment primers. TCRdb used MiXCR to reprocess the 5' RACE reads, holding one entry per CDR3 protein. Of around 200,000 distinct CDR3 sequences in the sample, around 21% are singletons; the top ten hold 20% to 25%. The record originates from a study of T-cell memory formation after mild COVID-19. The wider study: In these data, TCR clusters were largely donor specific. Broader study findings: Contracting clones from day 15 to 85 showed balanced CD4/CD8; later expanders favored CD4+.

V shed 3 bases, J shed 3 bases, and the junction held 10 bases outside the gene matches. The CDR3 spans 16 residues. Germline V CDR1 and CDR2: SGHRS, YFSETQ. The rearrangement links TRBV5-1 to TRBJ1-1; the match to TRBD1 covers 8 bases. Sequencing was carried out using PBMCs or a T cell subset sorted from them (not recorded which). The TCR was taken from an adult woman who had mild COVID-19 (a few samples of this study predate the infection). Cell type and time point are not known. Here the CDR3 reads CASSSAAGQGHTEAFF. The CDR3 region has the DNA TGCGCCAGCAGCTCCGCGGCAGGACAGGGTCACACTGAAGCTTTCTTT.